This T cell receptor beta chain was found in a study of T and B cells in COVID-19 patients. Study outcomes and limitations: At recovery TRB diversity and richness exceeded healthy donors, after highly clonal active COVID-19 repertoires.

BIOMED2 TRB-A/B primer pools were used in multiplex TRB PCR. MiXCR, applied by TCRdb to the multiplex PCR reads, yields one record per CDR3 protein. The sample records 17,000 or so distinct CDR3 sequences, roughly 29% being singletons. V gave up 4 bases and J gave up 3 bases; unmatched junction bases: 2. The CDR3 runs 15 residues. Germline V lookup: CDR1 MNHNS, CDR2 SASEGT. A word on this clonotype: Its antigen is still unknown.

Blood genomic DNA input for TRB amplification was about 240-550 ng. This chain uses TRBV6-1 with TRBJ2-3; TRBD1 agrees at 12 bases. The TCR originated in a human donor who had recovered from COVID-19. Specimen: blood. DNA for the CDR3: TGTGCCAGCAGTGGGGACAGGGGGCATACAGATACGCAGTATTTT. This codes for CASSGDRGHTDTQYF.